A single sample gave rise to the 25 T cell receptor beta chains below, sequenced in a study of molecular identifiers for immune sequencing clone quantification. TCRdb re-called the PCR reads with MiXCR, one entry per CDR3 protein. The data show 250,000 to 400,000 distinct CDR3 sequences, with roughly a fifth seen just once and 0.75% to 0.85% held by the top ten. Sample: naive CD8+ T cells from blood, with Jurkat cell RNA spiked in. As to subset: FACS-sorted CD8+CD4-CCR7+CD45RA+ naive T cells. Every receptor here comes from a human donor in good health. Some libraries in this study had Jurkat cell RNA spiked in.

Concerning this clonotype itself: At one end the junction does not follow the germline gene, possibly because of a read error. The chain recombines TRBV6-2 or TRBV6-3 with TRBJ2-7, with D perhaps assigned TRBD1 or TRBD2 (5 bases each). Germline CDR1 reads MNHEY; CDR2 reads SVGEGT. The CDR3 sequence is 13 residues long. CDR3 amino acids: CTSSYLEGNEQYF. CDR3 DNA sequence: TGTACCAGCAGTTATCTTGAGGGGAACGAGCAGTACTTC.

This clonotype was recorded at least ten times. The rearrangement links TRBV2 to TRBJ1-1, with D uncertain. Germline lookup yields CDR1 SNHLY and CDR2 FYNNEI. With 8 bases removed from V and 4 bases from J, the gap between germline ends came to 5 bases. The CDR3 loop spans 10 amino acids. Here the CDR3 DNA reads TGTGCCAGCTTCGCCACTGAAGCTTTCTTT. This gives the protein CASFATEAFF.

This clonotype was seen at least ten times. The J gene is TRBJ1-2, the V gene TRBV10-2; D is undetermined. The CDR3 has 13 amino acids. Looked up from germline, CDR1 is WSHSY and CDR2 is SAAADI. The V end lost 3 bases, the J end lost 1 base, and 6 bases lay between the germline ends. CDR3 sequence (DNA): TGCGCCAGCAGTGACAGATTTAACTATGGCTACACCTTC. Translation: CASSDRFNYGYTF.

This clonotype was recorded many times. This chain links TRBV5-4 with TRBJ2-2; 9 bases match TRBD1. J lost 1 base, V lost 3 bases, and 1 base had no gene match. Germline V CDR1 and CDR2: SGHNT, YYREEE (reference sequence). There are 15 residues in the CDR3. CDR3: CASSWDRENTGELFF. Written as DNA, the CDR3 is TGTGCCAGCAGCTGGGACAGGGAGAACACCGGGGAGCTGTTTTTT.

This clonotype has ten or more counts. This chain uses TRBV19 with TRBJ2-1, with a weak D call TRBD2 (6 bases). Trimming pared 8 bases from V and 4 bases from J, leaving 15 bases between. Germline V gene lookup returns CDR1 LNHDA and CDR2 SQIVND (reference sequence). The CDR3 is 14 residues long. The chain's CDR3 is CASSPLAKYNEQFF. Written as DNA, the CDR3 is TGTGCCAGTTCTCCTCTAGCGAAATACAATGAGCAGTTCTTC.

Remarks on this clonotype: A single base separates this from a much larger clone, so it may be a read error. This sequence joins TRBV24-1 and TRBJ2-5; no definite D call. The CDR3 contains 17 residues. The germline V gene has CDR1 KGHDR and CDR2 SFDVKD. CDR3 nucleotides: TGTGCCACCTGTGACCCACCCCGACAAATCCTCCAAGAGACCCAGTACTTC. Its protein is CATCDPPRQILQETQYF.

The V call is TRBV7-9, the J call TRBJ2-7; 7 bases agree with TRBD1. This CDR3 contains 13 residues. Trimming cost V 4 bases and J 2 bases; bases outside gene matches: 2. Germline assignment: CDR1 SEHNR and CDR2 FQNEAQ (reference sequence). The CDR3 is CASSWDSPYEQYF. The DNA for the CDR3 is TGTGCCAGCAGCTGGGACAGTCCCTACGAGCAGTACTTC.

Remarks on this clonotype: A much larger clone sits a single nucleotide away, making a read error possible. This CDR3 is missing its conserved last phenylalanine or tryptophan, likely due to a read error. The chain employs TRBV7-8 and TRBJ1-4; no clear D. V lost 5 bases and J 7 bases, leaving 5 bases between the germline ends. Germline V gene data show CDR1 as SGHVS and CDR2 as FQNEAQ. The CDR3 extends over 11 amino acids. The CDR3 bases are TGTGCCAGCAGCCCCAGTGAAAAACTGTTTATT. It translates to CASSPSEKLFI.

Ten or more counts support this clonotype. J is TRBJ2-7 and V is TRBV9, with a tentative D call TRBD1 (5 bases). This CDR3 is 15 amino acids long. V gave up 0 bases and J gave up 4 bases, with 14 bases separating them. Germline CDR1 and CDR2: SGDLS and YYNGEE. The CDR3 is CASSVGTGSGYEQYF. In nucleotides, the CDR3 is TGTGCCAGCAGCGTAGGAACAGGCTCTGGGTACGAGCAGTACTTC.

As to this clonotype: Given a much more abundant clone one base away, this may be a read error. The CDR3 carries no conserved terminal phenylalanine or tryptophan, so it likely arises from a read error. Here the CDR3 DNA reads TGCGCCAGCAGCCAAGATCACAGGGGGTACGGAAACACCATATATCTT. As protein: CASSQDHRGYGNTIYL. The rearrangement joins TRBV4-3 to TRBJ1-3, with TRBD1 matching over 8 bases. Germline CDR1 reads LGHNA; CDR2 reads YSLEER. CDR3 size: 16 residues. J was trimmed by 4 bases and V by 0 bases; bases with no gene match: 5.

The chain joins TRBV20-1 to TRBJ2-3; the D gene is possibly TRBD2 (5 bases). The germline CDR1 and CDR2 sequences are DFQATT and SNEGSKA (reference sequence). The CDR3 runs to 16 residues. Trimming pared 0 bases from V and 5 bases from J, leaving 18 bases between. The CDR3: CSARDTGFLRRDTQYF. The DNA for the CDR3 is TGCAGTGCTAGAGATACGGGATTTCTACGGCGAGATACGCAGTATTTT.

The chain combines TRBV11-2 with TRBJ2-1; TRBD2 agrees at 9 bases. Trimming cost V 1 base and J 7 bases; bases outside gene matches: 8. This CDR3 has 16 residues. Germline CDR1 and CDR2: SGHAT and FQNNGV. CDR3 sequence reads: CASSLGISGSANEQFF. The CDR3 nucleotides read TGTGCCAGCAGCTTAGGGATTAGCGGGAGTGCGAATGAGCAGTTCTTC.

This clonotype occurred many times. The gene calls are TRBV4-1 and TRBJ1-5; 8 bases match TRBD1. The CDR3 consists of 15 residues. Losses at the gene ends were 0 bases for V and 9 bases for J; bases not matched to a gene: 7. From germline, CDR1 is MGHRA and CDR2 YSYEKL. The CDR3 loop reads CASSQDRTGIPPQHF. For the CDR3, the DNA is TGCGCCAGCAGCCAAGACCGGACAGGGATCCCGCCCCAGCATTTT.

On this clonotype itself: This may be a read error, as it is one base from a much larger clone. The V gene is TRBV2, the J gene TRBJ1-2, with TRBD1 matching 10 bases. The germline V gene has CDR1 SNHLY and CDR2 FYNNEI. The CDR3 contains 16 residues. The CDR3 region is CAGSEIGQGDVYGYTF. CDR3 bases: TGTGCCGGCAGTGAAATTGGACAGGGGGATGTCTATGGCTACACCTTC.

This clonotype was counted many times. The chain has TRBV4-1 and TRBJ2-5; D remains ambiguous. CDR3 length: 13 residues. Germline V gene sequence: CDR1 MGHRA, CDR2 YSYEKL. V lost 6 bases to trimming and J lost 4 bases, with 12 bases between them. This CDR3 is CASRPSEAETQYF. The CDR3 DNA is TGCGCCAGCAGACCCTCCGAGGCAGAGACCCAGTACTTC.

Comments on this clonotype: It may be a read error: a sequence one base away is much more abundant. This chain connects TRBV7-9 to TRBJ2-7, with 9 bases identical to TRBD2. The CDR3 sequence is 17 residues long. Germline values: CDR1 SEHNR, CDR2 FQNEAQ (reference sequence). The CDR3 sequence is CASSLAGAGGLAGEQCF. The CDR3 nucleotides are TGTGCCAGCAGCTTAGCTGGGGCAGGGGGACTAGCTGGCGAGCAGTGCTTC.

This clonotype was observed at least ten times. CDR3 in DNA: TGTGCCAGCAGCTTGGCGGACTCTGGGGCCAACGTCCTGACTTTC. Its translation is CASSLADSGANVLTF. This chain joins TRBV5-4 and TRBJ2-6; D is uncertain. Germline V gives CDR1 SGHNT, CDR2 YYREEE (reference sequence). Trimming cost V 0 bases and J 0 bases, with 4 bases left between them. This CDR3 region has 15 residues.

As regards this clonotype: A single base separates this from a much larger clone, so it may be a read error. The missing conserved phenylalanine or tryptophan at the end of this CDR3 makes a read error likely. V is TRBV4-1 and J is TRBJ2-3, with 8 bases lining up with TRBD2. The CDR3 covers 15 residues. CDR1 is MGHRA, CDR2 YSYEKL, per germline. J was trimmed by 3 bases and V by 6 bases; bases with no gene match: 8. CDR3 nucleotides: TGCGCCAGCAGTCTCAGCGGGGGAGGGACAGATACGCAGTATTCT. Translating gives CASSLSGGGTDTQYS.

This clonotype appeared many times. V and J are TRBV12-3 or TRBV12-4 and TRBJ2-3; no firm D call. V lost 6 bases and J 0 bases, leaving 7 bases between the germline ends. The CDR3 is made up of 13 amino acids. In DNA, the CDR3 is TGTGCCAGCAGAACCCTTAGCACAGATACGCAGTATTTT. Its protein product is CASRTLSTDTQYF.

About this clonotype itself: In this CDR3 the conserved last residue, phenylalanine or tryptophan, is missing, so a read error is likely. The chain joins TRBV27 to TRBJ1-3; D not certain. V lost 7 bases and J lost 0, with 16 bases in between. This CDR3 spans 16 amino acids. The germline V gene encodes CDR1 MNHEY and CDR2 SMNVEV (reference sequence). As DNA, the CDR3 is TGTGCCAGCACCCTCGTGGAGGGCAACTCTGGAAACACCATATATCTT. Translation gives CASTLVEGNSGNTIYL.

The J gene is TRBJ2-5, the V gene TRBV29-1; 9 bases agree with TRBD2. Germline loops: CDR1 SQVTM, CDR2 ANQGSEA. J was trimmed by 5 bases and V by 4 bases; bases with no gene match: 8. This CDR3 is built from 14 residues. The CDR3 region has the DNA TGCAGCGTTGGGGGAGCGGGAGGAAGGGAGACCCAGTACTTC. Its translation is CSVGGAGGRETQYF.

This clonotype has just a few counts. This chain connects TRBV19 to TRBJ2-1; D could derive from TRBD1 or TRBD2 (5 bases each). The CDR3 has 17 residues. Germline-derived CDR1 and CDR2 are LNHDA and SQIVND (reference sequence). V lost 3 bases to trimming and J lost 7 bases, with 22 bases between them. The CDR3 DNA reads as TGTGCCAGTAGTATTGGATGGGGGTTAGGAGTGGTGAATGAGCAGTTCTTC. Translated, it gives CASSIGWGLGVVNEQFF.

As regards this clonotype: A single base separates this from a much larger clone, so it may be a read error. Given the absence of the conserved phenylalanine or tryptophan at the CDR3 end, a read error is likely. V gene TRBV28 combines with J gene TRBJ2-5; 10 nucleotides agree with TRBD2. J lost 4 bases, V lost 7 bases, and 6 bases had no gene match. The germline V gene has CDR1 MDHEN and CDR2 SYDVKM. The CDR3 loop spans 14 amino acids. The DNA for the CDR3 is TGTGCCAGCACCCTTATAGCGGGAGGAGAGACCCAGTACTCC. As protein: CASTLIAGGETQYS.

A word on this clonotype: This may stem from a read error, because a much larger clone lies one nucleotide away. J is TRBJ2-6 and V is TRBV27; perhaps TRBD1 as D (6 bases). Germline V gene data show CDR1 as MNHEY and CDR2 as SMNVEV (reference sequence). The CDR3 length is 13 residues. The CDR3 region has the DNA TGTGCCAGCAAGGGGGATGGGTCCAACGTCCTGACTTTC. Encoded protein: CASKGDGSNVLTF.

To note about this clonotype: This clone may be a read error of a much larger clone one base away. The rearrangement uses TRBV2 and TRBJ2-3; D is unresolved. V was clipped by 10 bases and J by 0 bases, with 23 bases between them. Per germline, CDR1 SNHLY and CDR2 FYNNEI. CDR3 length: 17 residues. Here the CDR3 DNA reads TGTGCCATCGAACGCCTGAACGGAGATGATAGCACAGATACGCAGTATTTT. Residues: CAIERLNGDDSTDTQYF. Filled out from reference TRBV2 and TRBJ2-3, the complete variable domain reads EPEVTQTPSHQVTQMGQEVILRCVPISNHLYFYWYRQILGQKVEFLVSFYNNEISEKSEIFDDQFSVERPDGSNFTLKIRSTKLEDSAMYFCAIERLNGDDSTDTQYFGPGTRLTVL.